Reported below is one T cell receptor beta chain. The target antigen is unknown. Expressed TCRB transcripts got sequenced, as all isolated RNA was reverse transcribed. An average near 3.57 million reads came from naive, central memory and regulatory T cell samples. Method: immunoSEQ multiplex PCR; TCRdb's copy keeps in-frame clones and lacks some. This table has more than 200,000 clones, roughly 17% appearing once. This specimen belongs to a study of beta chain features in type 1 diabetes. Study-wide background: Cell yields, gender and age were comparable in patients and healthy donors.

One heparinised draw of blood, averaging roughly 0.12 L, came from each donor. Findings and limits, study-wide: High TCR expression in some cells could lead to their over-representation in cDNA sequencing. Moderately but significantly shorter TCRB CDR3s were found in Type 1 diabetes patients in all four CD4+ subsets.

There are 17 residues in the CDR3. Germline V gives CDR1 GTSNPN, CDR2 SVGIG (reference sequence). Trimming left V 1 base short and J 2 bases short, with 18 bases between. This sequence was found in a young man with type 1 diabetes. Sequenced sample: naive CD4+ T cells from blood. The chain couples TRBV30 to TRBJ2-1; D gene ambiguous. This CDR3 is CAWSAPRGSSPYNEQFF. The CDR3 DNA reads TGTGCCTGGAGTGCCCCGCGAGGTAGTTCTCCCTACAATGAGCAGTTCTTC.